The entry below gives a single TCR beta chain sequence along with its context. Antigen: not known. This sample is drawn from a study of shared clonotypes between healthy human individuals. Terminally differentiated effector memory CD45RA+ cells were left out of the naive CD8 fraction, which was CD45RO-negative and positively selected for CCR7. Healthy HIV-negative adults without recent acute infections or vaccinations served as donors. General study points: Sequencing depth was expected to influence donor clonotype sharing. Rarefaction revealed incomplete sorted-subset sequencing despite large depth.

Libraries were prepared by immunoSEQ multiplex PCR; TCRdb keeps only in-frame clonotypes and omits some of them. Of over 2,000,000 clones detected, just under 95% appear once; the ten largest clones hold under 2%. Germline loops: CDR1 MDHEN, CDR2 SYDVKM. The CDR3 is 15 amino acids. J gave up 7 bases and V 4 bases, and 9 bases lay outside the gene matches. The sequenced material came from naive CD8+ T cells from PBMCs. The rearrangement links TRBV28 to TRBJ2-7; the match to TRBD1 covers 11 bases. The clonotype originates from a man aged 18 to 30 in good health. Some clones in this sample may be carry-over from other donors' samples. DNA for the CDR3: TGTGCCAGCAGTTGGGGACAGGGGGAAGTTTATGAGCAGTACTTC. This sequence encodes CASSWGQGEVYEQYF.